Sequencing of this T cell receptor (beta chain) was carried out in a study of T cell responses to AZD1222 COVID-19 vaccine. General study results and limits: Baseline testing showed seropositivity in only five to seven AZD1222 recipients. Breadth and depth of Spike-specific TCRs rose after two AZD1222 doses. The sample set comprised mostly white British donors with more females, and clonal diversity was possibly underestimated.

CDR1 is MNHEY, CDR2 SVGAGI, per germline. With 10 bases removed from V and 5 bases from J, the gap between germline ends came to 17 bases. The CDR3 covers 13 residues. This clone was found once. Its antigen is undetermined. Researchers grouped second doses given at about 4 or about 12 weeks into one pool. Method: immunoSEQ multiplex PCR; TCRdb's copy keeps in-frame clones and lacks some. The sample contains approximately 120,000 clones, around 85% of which appear only once. This chain links TRBV6-5 with TRBJ1-1; D is perhaps TRBD1 (6 bases). The material sequenced was peripheral blood, taken 28 days after the second AZD1222 dose. This TCR was sampled from an adult who received the AZD1222 COVID-19 vaccine. The CDR3 DNA reads TGTGCCACCAAACAGGGTCAGGGTACTGAAGCTTTCTTT. This codes for CATKQGQGTEAFF.